Shown below are 15 T cell receptor beta chains from a single sample sequenced in a study of glioma-infiltrating T cells. The iRepertoire nested amplicon-rescue multiplex PCR amplified TCR alpha and beta CDR3s from RNA. MiXCR, run by TCRdb on the multiplex PCR reads, gives a single entry per CDR3 protein. The top ten clones hold around two fifths of a sample with some 93,000 distinct CDR3 sequences, 35% to 45% of them seen once. The specimen was glioma tissue, nonneoplastic brain tissue, or PBMCs (not recorded which). These receptors were collected from a human donor with low-grade glioma or glioblastoma, undergoing nonglioma brain surgery, or in good health (not recorded which).

This clonotype occurred many times. The genes are TRBV20-1 and TRBJ1-3; D is perhaps TRBD1 (5 bases). The germline gives CDR1 DFQATT, CDR2 SNEGSKA (reference sequence). Between the trimmed V and J ends, which lost 5 bases and 2 bases, there was a span of 10 bases. The CDR3 has 13 residues. The CDR3 DNA sequence: TGCAGTGCTGCGGGGCCAACTGGAAACACCATATATTTT. Its translation is CSAAGPTGNTIYF.

This clonotype was seen at least ten times. The V call is TRBV28, the J call TRBJ2-7, with a possible D match to TRBD1 (6 bases). This CDR3 region has 15 residues. V was trimmed by 2 bases and J by 4 bases, leaving 15 bases between them. The germline V gene encodes CDR1 MDHEN and CDR2 SYDVKM. The CDR3 sequence: CASSLGQFFPYEQYF. Written as DNA, the CDR3 is TGTGCCAGCAGTTTAGGACAGTTTTTTCCGTACGAGCAGTACTTC.

This clonotype has a count of ten or more. The chain couples TRBV29-1 to TRBJ2-3; 7 bases align to TRBD2. Germline CDR1 SQVTM, CDR2 ANQGSEA. The CDR3 is 12 amino acids. Unmatched junction bases numbered 6, after V lost 7 bases and J lost 5 bases. The CDR3 is CSGRAGKDTQYF. The CDR3 DNA reads as TGCAGCGGTCGAGCGGGAAAAGATACGCAGTATTTT.

This clonotype showed up many times. The chain has TRBV7-2 and TRBJ2-1; TRBD2 matches 14 bases. V dropped 4 bases and J dropped 3; count of bases not matched to a gene: 8. Germline V lookup: CDR1 SGHTA, CDR2 FQGNSA. The length of the CDR3 is 18 residues. The DNA of the CDR3 is TGTGCCAGCAGCTCGGGACTAGCGGGGGCAAAAATCTACAATGAGCAGTTCTTC. This translates into CASSSGLAGAKIYNEQFF. Full variable domain (missing parts from reference TRBV7-2 and TRBJ2-1): GAGVSQSPSNKVTEKGKDVELRCDPISGHTALYWYRQSLGQGLEFLIYFQGNSAPDKSGLPSDRFSAERTGGSVSTLTIQRTQQEDSAVYLCASSSGLAGAKIYNEQFFGPGTRLTVL.

The chain links TRBV7-2 to TRBJ2-5, with 8 bases that match TRBD2. Germline CDR1 is SGHTA and CDR2 is FQGNSA. The CDR3 is 15 residues long. V trimming: 4 bases; J trimming: 5 bases; junction bases outside the gene matches: 9. The CDR3 protein is CASSSPGLVMETQYF. The CDR3 DNA sequence: TGTGCCAGCAGCTCCCCGGGACTAGTGATGGAGACCCAGTACTTC. The entire variable domain, with the rest obtained from reference TRBV7-2 and TRBJ2-5, is as follows: GAGVSQSPSNKVTEKGKDVELRCDPISGHTALYWYRQSLGQGLEFLIYFQGNSAPDKSGLPSDRFSAERTGGSVSTLTIQRTQQEDSAVYLCASSSPGLVMETQYFGPGTRLLVL.

This clonotype was counted at least ten times. Sequence at one end of the junction differs from germline and may be a read error. This rearrangement joins TRBV20-1 to TRBJ2-1; D unclear. CDR3 length equals 13 residues. CDR1 and CDR2 from the germline V gene are DFQATT and SNEGSKA (reference sequence). The CDR3 sequence is CSATTDSNNEQFF. The CDR3, as DNA: TGCAGTGCTACAACAGACTCCAACAATGAGCAGTTCTTC.

The table lists this clonotype with many counts. The V gene is TRBV20-1, the J gene TRBJ2-7; the match to TRBD1 covers 9 bases. Trimming removed 0 bases from V and 3 bases from J; junction bases left unmatched: 9. In germline, CDR1 is DFQATT, CDR2 SNEGSKA (reference sequence). The CDR3 runs 16 residues. The DNA for the CDR3 is TGCAGTGCTAGAGATCTCTTACCGGGACAGGGCTACGAGCAGTACTTC. Residues: CSARDLLPGQGYEQYF.

This clonotype has at least ten counts. One end of the junction is discordant with germline, which a read error may explain. This chain uses TRBV2 with TRBJ1-2; 8 bases are shared with TRBD1. Germline V gives CDR1 SNHLY, CDR2 FYNNEI. This CDR3 comprises 14 residues. CDR3 sequence: CASSRDRGRYVYTF. Written as DNA, the CDR3 is TGTGCCAGCAGCCGAGACAGGGGACGATATGTCTACACCTTC.

This clonotype was seen a handful of times. It is unclear where the CDR3 begins or ends on the DNA, so no DNA is shown, and the CDR3 is as TCRdb lists it. The chain employs TRBV7-8 and TRBJ2-7; TRBD2 is the table's D call, not checked against the DNA. The CDR3 is 21 residues long, ends included. Germline CDR1 is SGHVS and CDR2 is FQNEAQ. This CDR3 reads CASSFYICSATPGLSSHEQYF.

This rearrangement joins TRBV29-1 to TRBJ1-2; 7 bases are shared with TRBD1. From germline, CDR1 is SQVTM and CDR2 ANQGSEA. J was trimmed by 4 bases and V by 4 bases; bases with no gene match: 6. The CDR3 contains 13 residues. CDR3 protein: CSVVGGQPYGYTF. CDR3 nucleotide sequence: TGCAGCGTTGTGGGGGGACAGCCCTATGGCTACACCTTC.

V usage is TRBV12-3 or TRBV12-4 and J usage is TRBJ2-4, with D possibly TRBD1 on 6 matching bases. This CDR3 has 14 amino acids. V was trimmed by 3 bases and J by 13 bases, leaving 19 bases between them. CDR3 in amino acids: CASSLGQLYSEQYF. The CDR3 DNA follows: TGTGCCAGCAGTTTGGGACAACTTTACAGTGAGCAGTACTTC.

Turning to this clonotype: A much more abundant neighbour one base away suggests this may be a read error. V gene TRBV6-1 combines with J gene TRBJ2-5; 8 bases match TRBD2. Germline V gives CDR1 MNHNS, CDR2 SASEGT. V gave up 9 bases and J gave up 4 bases; unmatched junction bases: 16. The CDR3 contains 16 residues. CDR3 in DNA: TGTGCCAGTAGTATCCCGGGACTAGGGGGACGAGAGACCCAGTACTTC. It is translated as CASSIPGLGGRETQYF.

This clonotype was counted at least ten times. CDR3 nucleotide sequence: TGCAGTGCTAGACCGGGGAATAGCAATCAGCCCCAGCATTTT. Protein product: CSARPGNSNQPQHF. The chain links TRBV20-1 to TRBJ1-5; D call uncertain. V was trimmed by 2 bases and J by 0 bases, leaving 8 bases between them. Germline CDR1 reads DFQATT; CDR2 reads SNEGSKA (reference sequence). The CDR3 is 14 residues long.

In regard to this clonotype: A much larger clone differs by one base, so this may be a read error. The chain employs TRBV19 and TRBJ2-2; 11 bases line up with TRBD1. Germline V CDR1 and CDR2: LNHDA, SQIVND (reference sequence). The CDR3 runs 16 residues. The CDR3 bases are TGTGCCAGTACTCCCCGGGACAGGGGGTACACCAGGGAGCTGTTTTTT. Its protein product is CASTPRDRGYTRELFF.

The sample holds many counts of this clonotype. J is TRBJ2-5 and V is TRBV27; 7 bases fit TRBD1. With V trimmed by 5 bases and J by 5 bases, 14 bases remained unmatched. Looked up from germline, CDR1 is MNHEY and CDR2 is SMNVEV (reference sequence). The CDR3 runs 16 residues. The CDR3 sequence: CASSVSGQLLWETQYF. CDR3 bases: TGTGCCAGCAGTGTCTCGGGACAGCTACTTTGGGAGACCCAGTACTTC.